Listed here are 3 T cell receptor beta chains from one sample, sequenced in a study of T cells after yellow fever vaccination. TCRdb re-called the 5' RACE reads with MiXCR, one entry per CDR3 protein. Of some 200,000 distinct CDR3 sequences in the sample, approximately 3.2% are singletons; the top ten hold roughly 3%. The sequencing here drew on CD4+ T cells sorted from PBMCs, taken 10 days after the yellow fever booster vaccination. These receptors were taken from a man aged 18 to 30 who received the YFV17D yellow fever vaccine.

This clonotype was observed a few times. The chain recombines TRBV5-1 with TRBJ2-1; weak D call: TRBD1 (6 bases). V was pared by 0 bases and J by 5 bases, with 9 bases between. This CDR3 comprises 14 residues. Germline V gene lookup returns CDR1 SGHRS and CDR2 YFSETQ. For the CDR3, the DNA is TGCGCCAGCAGCTTGGAGGGGGTAGACAATGAGCAGTTCTTC. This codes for CASSLEGVDNEQFF.

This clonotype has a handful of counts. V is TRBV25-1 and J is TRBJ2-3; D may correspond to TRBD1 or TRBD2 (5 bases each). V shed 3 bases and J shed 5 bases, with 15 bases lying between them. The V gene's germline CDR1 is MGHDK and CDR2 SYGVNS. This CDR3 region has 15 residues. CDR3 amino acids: CASSDVAGAGDTQYF. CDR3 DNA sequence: TGTGCCAGCAGTGATGTAGCCGGGGCCGGAGATACGCAGTATTTT.

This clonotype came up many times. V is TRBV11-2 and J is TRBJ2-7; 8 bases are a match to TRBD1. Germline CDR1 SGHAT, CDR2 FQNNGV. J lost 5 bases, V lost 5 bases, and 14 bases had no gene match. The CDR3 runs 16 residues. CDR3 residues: CASSPLRGQGRHEQYF. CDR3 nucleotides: TGTGCCAGCAGCCCACTCAGGGGGCAGGGGCGCCACGAGCAGTACTTC.